The 11 T cell receptor beta chains listed next were all sequenced from one sample in a study of tumor and adjacent non-tumor tissue in lung cancer. TCRbeta libraries were built with three rounds of nested PCR, modified from ARM-PCR. TCRdb re-analysed the multiplex PCR reads in MiXCR, keeping a single row per CDR3 protein. The data contain just over 200,000 distinct CDR3 sequences, 71% of them singletons. This sample's RNA came from whole unsorted tissue. Material for sequencing was lung tumor tissue. These receptors all stem from a man between 60 and 70 years old with non-small cell lung cancer.

This chain links TRBV20-1 with TRBJ1-1; tentative D call: TRBD1 (6 bases). The CDR3 has 16 residues. V lost 0 bases to trimming and J lost 0 bases, with 14 bases between them. Germline assignment: CDR1 DFQATT and CDR2 SNEGSKA (reference sequence). Here the CDR3 DNA reads TGCAGTGCTAGAGAATTCACAGGGATAGTGAACACTGAAGCTTTCTTT. Translated, it gives CSAREFTGIVNTEAFF.

In the case of this clonotype: It is likely a read error, because the conserved phenylalanine at the end of the CDR3 is missing. The chain employs TRBV29-1 and TRBJ2-2; a possible D gene is TRBD1 (5 bases). The CDR3 is made up of 14 amino acids. Germline V CDR1 and CDR2: SQVTM, ANQGSEA. In DNA, the CDR3 is TGCAACGTTGATGGGCAGGGGAACACCGGGGAGCTGTTTCTT. Its protein is CNVDGQGNTGELFL.

Regarding this clonotype: One end of the junction varies from germline; a read error may be responsible. The chain carries TRBV7-8 and TRBJ2-5; unclear D gene. Germline-derived CDR1 and CDR2 are SGHVS and FQNEAQ. CDR3 length: 17 residues. The CDR3 is CASSQKPGLVGLETQNF. CDR3 bases: TGTGCCAGCAGCCAAAAACCCGGGCTAGTGGGATTAGAGACCCAGAACTTC. The variable domain in full, completed from reference TRBV7-8 and TRBJ2-5, reads GAGVSQSPRYKVAKRGQDVALRCDPISGHVSLFWYQQALGQGPEFLTYFQNEAQLDKSGLPSDRFFAERPEGSVSTLKIQRTQQEDSAVYLCASSQKPGLVGLETQNFGPGTRLLVL.

Notes on this clonotype: Being one base from a much bigger clone, this may be a read error. The chain links TRBV5-6 to TRBJ2-5; possibly TRBD1 for D (6 bases). The germline CDR1 and CDR2 sequences are SGHDT and YYEEEE. This CDR3 is built from 14 residues. V was trimmed by 3 bases and J by 0 bases, leaving 9 bases between them. The CDR3 here is CASSSTGDQETQYF. The CDR3 DNA reads TGTGCCAGCAGCTCGACAGGAGACCAAGAGACCCAGTACTTC.

In its sample, this clonotype was seen many times. The chain combines TRBV11-3 with TRBJ1-1, with D unresolved. The V end was cut by 3 bases, the J end by 1 base, with 6 bases between. CDR1 is SGHNT, CDR2 YENEEA, per germline. The CDR3 sequence is 13 residues long. CDR3 nucleotide sequence: TGTGCCAGCAGCTTTGGGGAGAACACTGAAGCTTTCTTT. Encoded protein: CASSFGENTEAFF.

On this clonotype: This may be a read error: a much more frequent sequence differs by one nucleotide. The gene calls are TRBV28 and TRBJ1-1, with D unresolved. Germline V CDR1 and CDR2: MDHEN, SYDVKM. This CDR3 contains 13 residues. V shed 3 bases and J shed 7 bases, with 12 bases lying between them. CDR3 sequence (DNA): TGTGCCAGCAGTTTTGGGAGATCACTTGAAGCTTTCTTT. Its protein product is CASSFGRSLEAFF.

This clonotype was seen a single time. The junction does not match germline at one end; this may be a read error. The chain links TRBV12-3 or TRBV12-4 to TRBJ1-1, with 7 bases lining up with TRBD1. The CDR3 has 14 amino acids. The CDR3 protein is CTSSTGTVGGKTFF. In DNA, the CDR3 is TGTACCAGCAGTACCGGGACAGTGGGGGGGAAAACTTTCTTT.

This clonotype was detected only once. One end of the junction is discordant with germline, which a read error may explain. This chain links TRBV10-1 with TRBJ2-2, with D possibly being TRBD1 (6 bases). Germline-derived CDR1 and CDR2 are WNHNN and SYGVQD (reference sequence). The CDR3 sequence is 15 residues long. As DNA, the CDR3 is TGCGCCAGCAGTGTTGAGGCAGGGGTCACCGGGGAGCTGTTTTTC. Protein: CASSVEAGVTGELFF.

Concerning this clonotype: A junction boundary mismatches the germline segment, possibly from a read error. The chain couples TRBV7-8 to TRBJ1-5; tentatively, D is TRBD1 (6 bases). The CDR3 has 15 residues. From germline, CDR1 is SGHVS and CDR2 FQNEAQ. CDR3 protein: CASSREDSINQSQHF. CDR3 nucleotide sequence: TGTGCCAGCAGCAGAGAGGACAGCATCAATCAGTCCCAGCATTTT. Full variable domain (outside the CDR3, taken from reference TRBV7-8 and TRBJ1-5): GAGVSQSPRYKVAKRGQDVALRCDPISGHVSLFWYQQALGQGPEFLTYFQNEAQLDKSGLPSDRFFAERPEGSVSTLKIQRTQQEDSAVYLCASSREDSINQSQHFGDGTRLSIL.

The count of this clonotype is one. This chain connects TRBV5-1 to TRBJ2-3, with D uncertain. The CDR3 contains 14 residues. Between the trimmed V and J ends, which lost 4 bases and 6 bases, there was a span of 15 bases. CDR1 SGHRS and CDR2 YFSETQ come from the germline V gene. Here the CDR3 reads CASSPSWRGDTQYF. The CDR3 nucleotides read TGCGCCAGCAGCCCCAGCTGGAGAGGCGATACGCAGTATTTT.

This clonotype was seen repeatedly, ten times or more. The gene calls are TRBV11-2 and TRBJ2-2, with 8 bases matching TRBD2. V was clipped by 2 bases and J by 1 base; unmatched bases: 0. The CDR3 is made up of 15 amino acids. Germline V gene data show CDR1 as SGHAT and CDR2 as FQNNGV. The CDR3 DNA sequence: TGTGCCAGCAGCTTAAGCGGGGGGAACACCGGGGAGCTGTTTTTT. This codes for CASSLSGGNTGELFF.